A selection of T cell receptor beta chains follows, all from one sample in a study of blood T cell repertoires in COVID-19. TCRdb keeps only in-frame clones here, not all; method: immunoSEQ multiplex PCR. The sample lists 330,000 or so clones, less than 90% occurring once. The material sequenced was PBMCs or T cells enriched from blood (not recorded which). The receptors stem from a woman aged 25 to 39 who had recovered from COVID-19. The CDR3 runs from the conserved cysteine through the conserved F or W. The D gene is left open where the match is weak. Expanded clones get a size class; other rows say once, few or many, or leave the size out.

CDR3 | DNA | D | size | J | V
CASSLASGPTDTQYF | TGTGCCAGCAGCTTAGCTAGCGGACCCACAGATACGCAGTATTTT | - | - | TRBJ2-3 | TRBV7-9
CATSRQGRFAGNTIYF | TGTGCCACCAGCAGACAGGGAAGGTTTGCTGGAAACACCATATATTTT | - | - | TRBJ1-3 | TRBV15
CASSRRGQGPTNEKLFF | TGTGCCAGCAGTCGGCGGGGACAGGGGCCAACTAATGAAAAACTGTTTTTT | TRBD1 | once | TRBJ1-4 | TRBV5-4
CASSQDNLGGNTIYF | TGCGCCAGCAGCCAAGATAACCTGGGCGGAAACACCATATATTTT | - | - | TRBJ1-3 | TRBV4-1
CATTSGGPNEQFF | TGTGCCACGACTAGCGGGGGGCCCAATGAGCAGTTCTTC | TRBD2 | - | TRBJ2-1 | TRBV6-5
CASRGLVSSYEQYF | TGTGCCAGCAGGGGACTAGTCTCCTCCTACGAGCAGTACTTC | TRBD2 | - | TRBJ2-7 | TRBV2
CASSTSNQPQHF | TGTGCCAGCAGCACAAGCAATCAGCCCCAGCATTTT | - | - | TRBJ1-5 | TRBV5-5
CASSPGLENLSETQYF | TGCGCCAGCAGTCCGGGACTAGAAAATCTATCGGAGACCCAGTACTTC | TRBD2 | - | TRBJ2-5 | TRBV23-1
CASSPGQWNIQYF | TGTGCCAGCAGCCCAGGACAGTGGAACATTCAGTACTTC | - | - | TRBJ2-4 | TRBV3-1/TRBV3-2
CASSIPRTSGSSYEQYF | TGTGCCAGTAGTATCCCCCGGACTAGCGGTAGCTCCTACGAGCAGTACTTC | TRBD2 | - | TRBJ2-7 | TRBV19